This T cell receptor beta chain was sequenced during a study of shared clonotypes between healthy human individuals. Terminally differentiated effector memory CD45RA+ cells were excluded by CCR7 positive selection of CD45RO-negative cells. Clones were sequenced by immunoSEQ multiplex PCR, and TCRdb holds only the in-frame ones, with some missing. This repertoire shows millions of clones, about 93% found once; its top ten account for 1.5% to 2%. The receptor was isolated from a man aged 18 to 30 in good health. Some clones in this sample may be carry-over from other donors' samples. Sequencing used naive CD8+ T cells from PBMCs.

CDR3 sequence: CASSLVTESSYEQYF. CDR3 nucleotide sequence: TGTGCCAGCAGTTTAGTGACTGAAAGCTCCTACGAGCAGTACTTC. The chain carries TRBV28 and TRBJ2-7; D gene uncertain. The CDR3 runs to 15 residues. Germline V gives CDR1 MDHEN, CDR2 SYDVKM. With 2 bases removed from V and 0 bases from J, the gap between germline ends came to 11 bases. Filled out from reference TRBV28 and TRBJ2-7, the complete variable domain reads DVKVTQSSRYLVKRTGEKVFLECVQDMDHENMFWYRQDPGLGLRLIYFSYDVKMKEKGDIPEGYSVSREKKERFSLILESASTNQTSMYLCASSLVTESSYEQYFGPGTRLTVT.